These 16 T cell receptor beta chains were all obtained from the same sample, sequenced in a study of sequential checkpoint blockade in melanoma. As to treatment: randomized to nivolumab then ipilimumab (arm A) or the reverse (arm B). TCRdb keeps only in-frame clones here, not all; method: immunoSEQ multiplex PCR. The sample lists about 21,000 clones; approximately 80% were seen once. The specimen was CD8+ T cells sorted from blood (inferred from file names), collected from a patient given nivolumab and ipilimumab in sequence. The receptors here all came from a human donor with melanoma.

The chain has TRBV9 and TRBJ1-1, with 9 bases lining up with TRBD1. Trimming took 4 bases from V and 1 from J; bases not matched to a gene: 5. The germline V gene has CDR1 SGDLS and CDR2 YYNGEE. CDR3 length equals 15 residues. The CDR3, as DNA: TGTGCCAGCAGCCCTGGGACAGGGCGGAACACTGAAGCTTTCTTT. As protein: CASSPGTGRNTEAFF.

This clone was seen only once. The CDR3 coding sequence is TGTGCCAGCAGCATCCGACAGGGTGGGAGGAACACTGAAGCTTTCTTT. As protein: CASSIRQGGRNTEAFF. The chain couples TRBV7-6 to TRBJ1-1, with 7 bases that match TRBD1. This CDR3 is 16 amino acids long. V dropped 5 bases and J dropped 1; count of bases not matched to a gene: 10. From germline, CDR1 is SGHVS and CDR2 FNYEAQ.

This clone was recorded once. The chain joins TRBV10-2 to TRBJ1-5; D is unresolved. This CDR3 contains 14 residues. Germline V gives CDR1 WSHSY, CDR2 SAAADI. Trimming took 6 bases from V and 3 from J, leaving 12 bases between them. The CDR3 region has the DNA TGCGCCAGCAGGAGCGGTACTTACAATCAGCCCCAGCATTTT. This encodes CASRSGTYNQPQHF.

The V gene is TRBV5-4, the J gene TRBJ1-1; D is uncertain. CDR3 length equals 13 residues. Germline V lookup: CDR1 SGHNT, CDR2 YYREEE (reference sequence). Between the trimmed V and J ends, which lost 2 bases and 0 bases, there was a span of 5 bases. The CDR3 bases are TGTGCCAGCAGCTTTTTCATGAACACTGAAGCTTTCTTT. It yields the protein CASSFFMNTEAFF.

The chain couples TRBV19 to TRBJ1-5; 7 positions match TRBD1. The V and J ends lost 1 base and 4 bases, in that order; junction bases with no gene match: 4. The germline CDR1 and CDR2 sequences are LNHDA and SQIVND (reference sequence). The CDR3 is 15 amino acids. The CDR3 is CASSIGRGRNQPQHF. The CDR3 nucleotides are TGTGCCAGTAGTATAGGGAGGGGGCGAAATCAGCCCCAGCATTTT.

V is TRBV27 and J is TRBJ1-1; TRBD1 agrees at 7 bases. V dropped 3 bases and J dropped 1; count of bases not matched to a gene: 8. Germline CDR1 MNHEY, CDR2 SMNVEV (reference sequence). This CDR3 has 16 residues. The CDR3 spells CASSLTGQGWNTEAFF. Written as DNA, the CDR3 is TGTGCCAGCAGTTTGACAGGGCAGGGGTGGAACACTGAAGCTTTCTTT.

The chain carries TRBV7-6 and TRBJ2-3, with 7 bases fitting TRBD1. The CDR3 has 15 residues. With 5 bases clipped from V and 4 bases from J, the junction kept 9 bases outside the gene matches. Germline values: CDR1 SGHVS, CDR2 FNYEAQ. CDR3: CASSHSGQGADTQYF. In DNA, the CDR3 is TGTGCCAGCAGCCATTCCGGGCAGGGGGCAGATACGCAGTATTTT.

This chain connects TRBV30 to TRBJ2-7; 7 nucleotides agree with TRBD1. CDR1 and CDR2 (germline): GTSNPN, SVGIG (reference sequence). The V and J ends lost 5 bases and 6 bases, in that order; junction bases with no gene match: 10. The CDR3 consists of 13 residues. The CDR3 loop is CAWGFDRVGEQYF. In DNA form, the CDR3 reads TGTGCCTGGGGCTTCGACAGGGTTGGCGAGCAGTACTTC.

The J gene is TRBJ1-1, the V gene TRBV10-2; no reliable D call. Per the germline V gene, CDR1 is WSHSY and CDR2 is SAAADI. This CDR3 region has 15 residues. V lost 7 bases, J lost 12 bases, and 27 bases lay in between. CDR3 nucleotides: TGCGCCAGCATGGAGGTCCCTGACGGGAAGATGAAAACTTTCTTT. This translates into CASMEVPDGKMKTFF.

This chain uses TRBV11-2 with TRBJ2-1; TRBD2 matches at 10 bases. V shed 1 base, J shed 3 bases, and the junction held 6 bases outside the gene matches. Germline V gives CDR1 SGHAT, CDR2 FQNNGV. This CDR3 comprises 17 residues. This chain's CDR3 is CASSLAALAGFYNEQFF. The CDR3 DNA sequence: TGTGCCAGCAGCTTAGCAGCACTAGCGGGGTTCTACAATGAGCAGTTCTTC.

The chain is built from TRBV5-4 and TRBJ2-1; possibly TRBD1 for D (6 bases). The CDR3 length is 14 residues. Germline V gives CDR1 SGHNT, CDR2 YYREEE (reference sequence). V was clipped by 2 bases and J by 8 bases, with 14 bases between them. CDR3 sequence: CASSLEQGTDEQFF. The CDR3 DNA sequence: TGTGCCAGCAGCTTAGAACAGGGAACGGATGAGCAGTTCTTC.

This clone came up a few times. In DNA, the CDR3 is TGTGCCAGCCGTTGGGACAGCTCCTACGAGCAGTACTTC. Translation gives CASRWDSSYEQYF. V gene TRBV28 combines with J gene TRBJ2-7, with 7 bases that match TRBD1. This CDR3 region has 13 residues. Germline V gives CDR1 MDHEN, CDR2 SYDVKM. V lost 8 bases, J lost 0 bases, and 4 bases stayed unmatched.

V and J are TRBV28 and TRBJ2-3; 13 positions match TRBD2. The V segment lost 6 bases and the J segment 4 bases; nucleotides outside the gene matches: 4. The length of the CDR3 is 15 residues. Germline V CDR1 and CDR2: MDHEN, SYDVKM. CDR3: CASRLGLAGADTQYF. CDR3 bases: TGTGCCAGCAGACTTGGACTAGCGGGAGCAGATACGCAGTATTTT.

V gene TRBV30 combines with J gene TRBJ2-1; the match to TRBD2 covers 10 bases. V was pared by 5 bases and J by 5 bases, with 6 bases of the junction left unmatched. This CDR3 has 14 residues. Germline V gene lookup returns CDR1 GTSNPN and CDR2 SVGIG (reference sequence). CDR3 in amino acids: CAWEGLAIHNEQFF. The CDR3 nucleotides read TGTGCCTGGGAGGGACTAGCGATCCACAATGAGCAGTTCTTC.

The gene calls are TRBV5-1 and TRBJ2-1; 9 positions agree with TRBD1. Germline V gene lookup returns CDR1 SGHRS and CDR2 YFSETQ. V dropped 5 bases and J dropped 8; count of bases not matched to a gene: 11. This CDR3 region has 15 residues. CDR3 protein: CASSPAGTGIDEQFF. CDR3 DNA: TGCGCCAGCAGTCCAGCCGGGACAGGGATCGATGAGCAGTTCTTC. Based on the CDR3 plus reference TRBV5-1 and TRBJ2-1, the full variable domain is KAGVTQTPRYLIKTRGQQVTLSCSPISGHRSVSWYQQTPGQGLQFLFEYFSETQRNKGNFPGRFSGRQFSNSRSEMNVSTLELGDSALYLCASSPAGTGIDEQFFGPGTRLTVL.

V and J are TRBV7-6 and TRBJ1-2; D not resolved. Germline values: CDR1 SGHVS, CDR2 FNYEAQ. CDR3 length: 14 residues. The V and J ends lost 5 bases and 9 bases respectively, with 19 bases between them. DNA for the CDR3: TGTGCCAGCAGCAACCCGACTGACTATGGAAGCTACACCTTC. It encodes CASSNPTDYGSYTF.